This T cell receptor beta chain was identified during a study of blood T cell repertoires in COVID-19. Study in general: Acute and convalescent COVID-19 specimens originated in the United States, Italy and Spain.

Sequenced by immunoSEQ multiplex PCR; TCRdb stores in-frame clones only, minus some. The repertoire holds about 170,000 clones, with about four fifths as singletons. The CDR3 spans 14 residues. Germline loops: CDR1 MNHEY, CDR2 SVGAGI. The V gene end was trimmed by 7 bases and the J gene end by 3 bases; junction bases not matched to a gene: 8. The chain couples TRBV6-5 to TRBJ2-5; 7 bases align to TRBD2. Sequencing used peripheral blood. The clonotype was recovered from a man between 70 and 80 years old with active or convalescent COVID-19. The chain's CDR3 is CASKREVGEETQYF. In nucleotides, the CDR3 is TGTGCCAGCAAACGGGAGGTAGGGGAAGAGACCCAGTACTTC.